This is a list of T cell receptor beta chains from one sample in a study of T cell responses to AZD1222 COVID-19 vaccine. Method: immunoSEQ multiplex PCR; TCRdb's copy keeps in-frame clones and lacks some. The sample holds tens of thousands of clones; less than 95% are singletons and the top ten take about 3.1%. Sequenced here: peripheral blood, sampled 28 days after the second AZD1222 dose. All receptors come from an adult who received the AZD1222 COVID-19 vaccine. Each CDR3 is given with its conserved first and last residue. The order of the fields is J gene, clone size, D gene, V gene, CDR3 DNA, CDR3 protein. The D gene is left open where the match is weak. Size is omitted from some rows. Given values are once, few, many or a class for expanded clones.

TRBJ1-6	.	.	TRBV7-9	TGTGCCAGCAGCTCCACCGGTAGTTCACCCCTCCACTTT	CASSSTGSSPLHF
TRBJ2-1	.	TRBD1	TRBV7-6	TGTGCCAGCAGCTCAGCTGGACAGGGGAGGAATGAGCAGTTCTTC	CASSSAGQGRNEQFF
TRBJ1-2	.	.	TRBV10-2	TGCGCCAGCAGTGACCGGGGGCCGGATGGCTACACCTTC	CASSDRGPDGYTF
TRBJ1-2	.	TRBD1	TRBV6-5	TGTGCCAGCCTAGACAGGGTTCACTATGGCTACACCTTC	CASLDRVHYGYTF
TRBJ1-3	few	.	TRBV21-1	TGTGCCAGCAGCAAAGGCCGGACAGGGGCTGACACCATATATTTT	CASSKGRTGADTIYF
TRBJ2-1	.	TRBD2	TRBV11-3	TGTGCCAGCAGCACCCTTTCTAGCGGGAGCTACAATGAGCAGTTCTTC	CASSTLSSGSYNEQFF
TRBJ2-7	.	.	TRBV18	TGTGCCAGCTCACCACCGCCCGGTACATCGGGGTATAGGTACGAGCAGTACTTC	CASSPPPGTSGYRYEQYF
TRBJ1-1	.	.	TRBV6-4	TGTGCCAGTAGCAGGGGAAGGAACACTGAAGCTTTCTTT	CASSRGRNTEAFF
TRBJ1-2	.	.	TRBV29-1	TGCAGCGTTGTGGCAGGTGGCTACACCTTC	CSVVAGGYTF
TRBJ1-4	.	.	TRBV5-1	TGCGCCAGCAGGGCCCAGGGTGTTAATGAAAAACTGTTTTTT	CASRAQGVNEKLFF
TRBJ1-4	.	.	TRBV6-5	TGTGCCAGCAGTTTTTGGGCGGATGAAAAACTGTTTTTT	CASSFWADEKLFF
TRBJ2-7	.	.	TRBV12-3/TRBV12-4	TGTGCCAGCAGTTTAGCAGGGGGCTACGAGCAGTACTTC	CASSLAGGYEQYF
TRBJ1-2	.	.	TRBV21-1	TGTGCCAGCAGCAAAAGCGTATATAACAGGTTTAACTATGGCTACACCTTC	CASSKSVYNRFNYGYTF
TRBJ2-7	.	.	TRBV27	TGTGCCAGCAGTTCTATCAGGGAGAGCTCCTACGAGCAGTACTTC	CASSSIRESSYEQYF
TRBJ2-1	.	.	TRBV10-3	TGTGCCATCAGGGTGTCAGCTGACTACAATGAGCAGTTCTTC	CAIRVSADYNEQFF
TRBJ1-6	.	.	TRBV4-3	TGCGCCAGCAGCCAAGAGGGGGGATGGAATTCACCCCTCCACTTT	CASSQEGGWNSPLHF
TRBJ1-1	.	.	TRBV3-1/TRBV3-2	TGTGCCAGCAGCCCGAGGCACATGAACACTGAAGCTTTCTTT	CASSPRHMNTEAFF
TRBJ1-3	.	.	TRBV9	TGTGCCAGCAGCCCAAGAGTCGGGGGGCAAGCAGGAAACACCATATATTTT	CASSPRVGGQAGNTIYF
TRBJ2-3	.	.	TRBV18	TGTGCCAGCTCCGAGTCAGGGGATAGGGATACGCAGTATTTT	CASSESGDRDTQYF
TRBJ2-3	.	TRBD1	TRBV11-3	TGTGCCAGCAGCTTAGATGGACAGGGGACGACAACAGATACGCAGTATTTT	CASSLDGQGTTTDTQYF
TRBJ2-5	.	TRBD1	TRBV2	TGTGCCAGCAGCCCCCCTGACAGGGGCGGAGAGACCCAGTACTTC	CASSPPDRGGETQYF
TRBJ1-1	.	.	TRBV11-3	TGTGCCAGCAGCTCCCCGTACACAGGGTCTTCGACTGAAGCTTTCTTT	CASSSPYTGSSTEAFF
TRBJ2-7	.	TRBD2	TRBV7-2	TGTGCCAGCAGCTTCGAGCGGGGTTACGAGCAGTACTTC	CASSFERGYEQYF
TRBJ1-1	.	.	TRBV18	TGTGCCAGCTCACCATCGAGGGACACTGAAGCTTTCTTT	CASSPSRDTEAFF
TRBJ2-7	.	TRBD2	TRBV7-9	TGTGCCAGCAGCCCCCTGACTAGCGGGAGGGCCTTGTCCTACGAGCAGTACTTC	CASSPLTSGRALSYEQYF
TRBJ1-2	.	.	TRBV12-3/TRBV12-4	TGTGCCAGCAGTTTCTCTACGGATGGCTACACCTTC	CASSFSTDGYTF
TRBJ2-1	.	TRBD2	TRBV7-9	TGTGCCAGCAGCTTTGTCCTAGCGGGAGTTAATGAGCAGTTCTTC	CASSFVLAGVNEQFF
TRBJ2-1	.	.	TRBV11-3	TGTGCCAGCAGCTTAAGGCTAGGTGGCGGGGTGGGGTACAATGAGCAGTTCTTC	CASSLRLGGGVGYNEQFF
TRBJ1-1	.	TRBD1	TRBV5-1	TGCGCCAGCAGCTTTGAGACAGGGGGGCGCGGTAATCGAGCTTTCTTT	CASSFETGGRGNRAFF
TRBJ1-1	.	.	TRBV30	TGTGCCTGGAGTCCATATACTGAAGCTTTCTTT	CAWSPYTEAFF
TRBJ2-7	once	.	TRBV11-2	TGTGCCAGCAGCCCAGCCAGGCTATCCTACGAGCAGTACTTC	CASSPARLSYEQYF
TRBJ2-3	.	TRBD2	TRBV10-3	TGTGCCATCACGGGGCGGGGGGCCTCCGGAAGAGATACGCAGTATTTT	CAITGRGASGRDTQYF
TRBJ2-6	.	.	TRBV7-2	TGTGCCAGCAGCTTAGGCGTCGCCGACGTCCTGACTTTC	CASSLGVADVLTF
TRBJ1-1	.	.	TRBV5-1	TGCGCCAGCAGCTGGTCCGGGACCCCTAAGAACACTGAAGCTTTCTTT	CASSWSGTPKNTEAFF
TRBJ1-2	few	TRBD1	TRBV19	TGTGCCAGTAGTGACAGGGGCCATGCTGCCTATGGCTACACCTTC	CASSDRGHAAYGYTF